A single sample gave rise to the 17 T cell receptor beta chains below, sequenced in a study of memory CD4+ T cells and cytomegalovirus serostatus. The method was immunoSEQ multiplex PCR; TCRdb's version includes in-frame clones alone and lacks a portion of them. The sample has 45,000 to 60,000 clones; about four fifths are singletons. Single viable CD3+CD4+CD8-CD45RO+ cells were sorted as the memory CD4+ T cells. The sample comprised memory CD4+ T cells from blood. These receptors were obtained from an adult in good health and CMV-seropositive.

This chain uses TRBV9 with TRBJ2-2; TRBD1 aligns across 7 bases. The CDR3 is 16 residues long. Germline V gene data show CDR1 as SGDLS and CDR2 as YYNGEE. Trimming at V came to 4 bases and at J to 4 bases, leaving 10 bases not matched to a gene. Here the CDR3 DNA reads TGTGCCAGCAGCTTTAGTCCACAGGGGTTCACCGGGGAGCTGTTTTTT. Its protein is CASSFSPQGFTGELFF. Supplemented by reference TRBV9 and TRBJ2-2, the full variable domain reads DSGVTQTPKHLITATGQRVTLRCSPRSGDLSVYWYQQSLDQGLQFLIQYYNGEERAKGNILERFSAQQFPDLHSELNLSSLELGDSALYFCASSFSPQGFTGELFFGEGSRLTVL.

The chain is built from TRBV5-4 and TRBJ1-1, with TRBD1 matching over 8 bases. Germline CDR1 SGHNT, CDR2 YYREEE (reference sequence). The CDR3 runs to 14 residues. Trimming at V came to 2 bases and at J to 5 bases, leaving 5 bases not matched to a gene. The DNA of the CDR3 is TGTGCCAGCAGCTTCGGACAGGGAGGGACTGAAGCTTTCTTT. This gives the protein CASSFGQGGTEAFF.

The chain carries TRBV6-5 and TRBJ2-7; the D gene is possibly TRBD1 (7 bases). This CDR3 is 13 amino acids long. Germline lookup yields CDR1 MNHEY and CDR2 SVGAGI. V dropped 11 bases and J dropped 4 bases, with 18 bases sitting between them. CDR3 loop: CAVAGGDRYEQYF. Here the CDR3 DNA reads TGTGCCGTAGCTGGAGGGGACAGATACGAGCAGTACTTC.

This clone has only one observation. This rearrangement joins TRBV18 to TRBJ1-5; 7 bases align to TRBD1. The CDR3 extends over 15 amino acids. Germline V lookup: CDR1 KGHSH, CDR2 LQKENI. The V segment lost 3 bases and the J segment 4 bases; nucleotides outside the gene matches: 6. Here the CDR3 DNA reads TGTGCCAGCTCACCCTCGGGACAGAAGAATCAGCCCCAGCATTTT. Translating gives CASSPSGQKNQPQHF.

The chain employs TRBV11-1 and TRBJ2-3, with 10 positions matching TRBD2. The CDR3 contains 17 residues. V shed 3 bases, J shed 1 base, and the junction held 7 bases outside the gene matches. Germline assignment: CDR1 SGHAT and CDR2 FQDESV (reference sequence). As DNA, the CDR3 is TGTGCCAGCAGCTTCAAAGGGGGGACTAGCGGCACAGATACGCAGTATTTT. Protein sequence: CASSFKGGTSGTDTQYF.

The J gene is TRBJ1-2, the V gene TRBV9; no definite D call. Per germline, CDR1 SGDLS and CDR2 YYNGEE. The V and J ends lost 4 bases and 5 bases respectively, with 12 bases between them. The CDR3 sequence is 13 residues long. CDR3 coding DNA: TGTGCCAGCAGCACTCACGAAGGGTATGGCTACACCTTC. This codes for CASSTHEGYGYTF.

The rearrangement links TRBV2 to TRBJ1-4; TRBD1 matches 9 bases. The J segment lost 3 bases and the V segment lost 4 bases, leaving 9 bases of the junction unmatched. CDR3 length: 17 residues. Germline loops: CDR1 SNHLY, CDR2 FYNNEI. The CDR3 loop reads CASSGSGTGKPNEKLFF. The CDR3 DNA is TGTGCCAGCAGTGGATCGGGGACAGGGAAACCTAATGAAAAACTGTTTTTT.

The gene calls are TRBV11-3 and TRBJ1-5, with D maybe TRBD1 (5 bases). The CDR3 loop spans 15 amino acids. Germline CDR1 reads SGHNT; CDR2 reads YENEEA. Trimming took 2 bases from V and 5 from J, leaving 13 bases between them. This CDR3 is CASSLKQGAHQPQHF. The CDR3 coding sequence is TGTGCCAGCAGCTTAAAGCAGGGAGCCCATCAGCCCCAGCATTTT.

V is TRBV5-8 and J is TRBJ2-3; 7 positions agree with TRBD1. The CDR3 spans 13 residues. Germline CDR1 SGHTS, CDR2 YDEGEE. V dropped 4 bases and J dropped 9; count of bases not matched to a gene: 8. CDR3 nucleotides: TGTGCCAGCAGCAATGACAGGGCCAGCACGCAGTATTTT. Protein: CASSNDRASTQYF. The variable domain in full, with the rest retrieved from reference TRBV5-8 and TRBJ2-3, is EAGVTQSPTHLIKTRGQQATLRCSPISGHTSVYWYQQALGLGLQFLLWYDEGEERNRGNFPPRFSGRQFPNYSSELNVNALELEDSALYLCASSNDRASTQYFGPGTRLTVL.

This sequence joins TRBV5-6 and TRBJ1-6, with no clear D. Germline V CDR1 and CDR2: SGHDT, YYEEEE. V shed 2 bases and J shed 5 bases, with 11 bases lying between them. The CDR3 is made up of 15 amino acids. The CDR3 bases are TGTGCCAGCAGCTTTGGGCGGCGACATAATTCACCCCTCCACTTT. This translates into CASSFGRRHNSPLHF.

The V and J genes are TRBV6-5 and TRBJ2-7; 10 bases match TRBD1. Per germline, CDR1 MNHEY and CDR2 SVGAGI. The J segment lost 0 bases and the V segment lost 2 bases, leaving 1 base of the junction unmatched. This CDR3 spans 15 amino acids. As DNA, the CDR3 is TGTGCCAGCAGTTACGGACAGGGGGGCTCCTACGAGCAGTACTTC. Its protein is CASSYGQGGSYEQYF.

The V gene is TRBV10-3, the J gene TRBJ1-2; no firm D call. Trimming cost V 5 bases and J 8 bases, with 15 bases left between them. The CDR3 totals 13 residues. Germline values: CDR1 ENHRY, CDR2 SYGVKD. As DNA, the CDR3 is TGTGCCATCAGTCGGGGTTCGATCGGCGGCTACACCTTC. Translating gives CAISRGSIGGYTF.

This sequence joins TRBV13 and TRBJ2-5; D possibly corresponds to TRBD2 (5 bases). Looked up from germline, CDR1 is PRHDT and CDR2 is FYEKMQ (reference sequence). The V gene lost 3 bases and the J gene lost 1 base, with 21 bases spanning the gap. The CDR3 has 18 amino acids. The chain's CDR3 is CASSFSAVPYPPQETQYF. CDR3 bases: TGTGCCAGCAGCTTCTCAGCGGTTCCATACCCCCCCCAAGAGACCCAGTACTTC. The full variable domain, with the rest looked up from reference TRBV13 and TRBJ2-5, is AAGVIQSPRHLIKEKRETATLKCYPIPRHDTVYWYQQGPGQDPQFLISFYEKMQSDKGSIPDRFSAQQFSDYHSELNMSSLELGDSALYFCASSFSAVPYPPQETQYFGPGTRLLVL.

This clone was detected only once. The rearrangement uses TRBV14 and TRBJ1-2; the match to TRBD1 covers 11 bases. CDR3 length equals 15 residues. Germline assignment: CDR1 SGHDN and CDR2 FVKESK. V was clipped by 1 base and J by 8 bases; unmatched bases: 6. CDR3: CASSQAGQGAFGYTF. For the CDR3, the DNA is TGTGCCAGCAGCCAAGCCGGACAGGGGGCGTTCGGCTACACCTTC.

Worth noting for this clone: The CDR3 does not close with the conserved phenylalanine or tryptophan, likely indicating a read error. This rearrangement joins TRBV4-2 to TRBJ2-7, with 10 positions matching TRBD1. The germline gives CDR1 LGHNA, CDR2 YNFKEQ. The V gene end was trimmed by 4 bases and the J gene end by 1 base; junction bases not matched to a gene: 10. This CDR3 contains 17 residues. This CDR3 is CASSRRQGAQGSYEQYS. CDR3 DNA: TGTGCCAGCAGCCGCAGACAGGGGGCGCAGGGATCCTACGAGCAGTACTCC.

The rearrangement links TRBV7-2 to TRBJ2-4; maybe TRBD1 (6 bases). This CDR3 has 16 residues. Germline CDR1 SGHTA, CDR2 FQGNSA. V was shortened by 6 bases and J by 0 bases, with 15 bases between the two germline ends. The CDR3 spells CASSTGTIIAKNIQYF. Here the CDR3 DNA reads TGTGCCAGCAGTACCGGGACAATAATAGCCAAAAACATTCAGTACTTC.

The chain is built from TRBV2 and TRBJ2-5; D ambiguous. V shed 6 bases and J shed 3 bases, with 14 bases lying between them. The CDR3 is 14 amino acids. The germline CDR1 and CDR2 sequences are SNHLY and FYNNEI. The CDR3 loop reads CASSPFQLKETQYF. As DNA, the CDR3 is TGTGCCAGCAGCCCCTTCCAGCTCAAAGAGACCCAGTACTTC.